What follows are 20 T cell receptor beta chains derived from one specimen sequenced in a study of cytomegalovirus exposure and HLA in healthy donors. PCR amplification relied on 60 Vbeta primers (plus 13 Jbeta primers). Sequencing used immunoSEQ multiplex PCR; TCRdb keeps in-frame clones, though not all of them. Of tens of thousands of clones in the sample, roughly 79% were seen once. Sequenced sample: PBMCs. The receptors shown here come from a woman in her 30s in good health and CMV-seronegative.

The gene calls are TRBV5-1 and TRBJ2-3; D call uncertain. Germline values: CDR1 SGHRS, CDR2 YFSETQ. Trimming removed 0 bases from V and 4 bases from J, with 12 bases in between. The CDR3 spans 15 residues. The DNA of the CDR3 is TGCGCCAGCAGCTTGGAGCAGGCCCCCCCAGATACGCAGTATTTT. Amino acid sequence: CASSLEQAPPDTQYF.

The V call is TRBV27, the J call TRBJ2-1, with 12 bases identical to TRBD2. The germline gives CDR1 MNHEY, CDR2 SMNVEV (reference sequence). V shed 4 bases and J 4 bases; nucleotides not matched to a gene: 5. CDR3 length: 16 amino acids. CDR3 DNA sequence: TGTGCCAGCAGTTCAACTAGCGGGAGGAGTTACAATGAGCAGTTCTTC. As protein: CASSSTSGRSYNEQFF.

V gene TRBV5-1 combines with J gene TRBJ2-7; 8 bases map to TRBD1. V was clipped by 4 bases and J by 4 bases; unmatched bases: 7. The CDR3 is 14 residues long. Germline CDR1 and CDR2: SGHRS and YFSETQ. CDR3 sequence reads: CASSPKQGDYEQYF. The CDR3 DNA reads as TGCGCCAGCAGCCCCAAACAGGGGGATTACGAGCAGTACTTC.

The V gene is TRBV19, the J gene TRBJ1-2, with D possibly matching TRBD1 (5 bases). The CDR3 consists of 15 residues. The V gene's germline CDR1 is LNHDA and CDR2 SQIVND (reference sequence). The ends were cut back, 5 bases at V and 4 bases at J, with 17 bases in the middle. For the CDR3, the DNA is TGTGCCAGTAGTGCCTCTCCGCCCGGGGGCTATGGCTACACCTTC. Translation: CASSASPPGGYGYTF.

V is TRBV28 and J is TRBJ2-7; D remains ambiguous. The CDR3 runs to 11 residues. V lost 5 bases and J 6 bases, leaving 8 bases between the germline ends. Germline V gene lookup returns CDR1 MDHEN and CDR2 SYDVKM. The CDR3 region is CASSTPGEQYF. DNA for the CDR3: TGTGCCAGCAGTACGCCGGGCGAGCAGTACTTC. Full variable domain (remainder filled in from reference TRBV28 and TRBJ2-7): DVKVTQSSRYLVKRTGEKVFLECVQDMDHENMFWYRQDPGLGLRLIYFSYDVKMKEKGDIPEGYSVSREKKERFSLILESASTNQTSMYLCASSTPGEQYFGPGTRLTVT.

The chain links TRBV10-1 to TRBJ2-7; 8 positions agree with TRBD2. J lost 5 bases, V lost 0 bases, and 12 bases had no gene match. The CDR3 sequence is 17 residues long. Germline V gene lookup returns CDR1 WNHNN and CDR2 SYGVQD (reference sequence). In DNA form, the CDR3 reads TGCGCCAGCAGTGAGTCGAGGGGTGGCGGGAGGAGGAACGAGCAGTACTTC. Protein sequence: CASSESRGGGRRNEQYF.

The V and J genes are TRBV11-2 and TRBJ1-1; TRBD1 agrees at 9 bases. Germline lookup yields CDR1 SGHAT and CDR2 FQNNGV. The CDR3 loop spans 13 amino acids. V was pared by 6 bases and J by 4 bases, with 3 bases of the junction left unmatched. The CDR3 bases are TGTGCCAGCAGGTGGACAGGGGCCACTGAAGCTTTCTTT. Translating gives CASRWTGATEAFF.

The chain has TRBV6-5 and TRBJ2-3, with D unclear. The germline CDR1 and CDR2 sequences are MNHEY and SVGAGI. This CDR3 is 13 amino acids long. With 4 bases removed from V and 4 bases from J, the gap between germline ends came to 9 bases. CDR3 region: CASSSSLPDTQYF. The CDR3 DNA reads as TGTGCCAGCAGTTCCTCCCTCCCAGATACGCAGTATTTT.

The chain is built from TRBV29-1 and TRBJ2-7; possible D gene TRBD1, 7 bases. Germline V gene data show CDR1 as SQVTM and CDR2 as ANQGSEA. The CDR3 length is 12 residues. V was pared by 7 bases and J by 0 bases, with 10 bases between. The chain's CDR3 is CSGGTDSYEQYF. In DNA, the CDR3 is TGCAGCGGCGGGACAGACTCCTACGAGCAGTACTTC.

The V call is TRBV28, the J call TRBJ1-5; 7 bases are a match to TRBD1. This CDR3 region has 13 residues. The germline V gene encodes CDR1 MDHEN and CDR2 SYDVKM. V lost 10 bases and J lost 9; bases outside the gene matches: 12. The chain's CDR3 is CATRRTGVSPQHF. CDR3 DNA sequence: TGTGCCACCAGACGGACAGGCGTTTCGCCCCAGCATTTT.

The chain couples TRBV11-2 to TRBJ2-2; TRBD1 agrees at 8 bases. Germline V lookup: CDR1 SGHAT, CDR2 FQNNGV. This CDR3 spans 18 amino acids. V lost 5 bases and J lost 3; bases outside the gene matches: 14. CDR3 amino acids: CASSLLPGGQGHTGELFF. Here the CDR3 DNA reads TGTGCCAGCAGCCTATTACCAGGAGGACAGGGCCACACCGGGGAGCTGTTTTTT. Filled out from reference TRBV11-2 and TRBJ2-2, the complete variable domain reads EAGVAQSPRYKIIEKRQSVAFWCNPISGHATLYWYQQILGQGPKLLIQFQNNGVVDDSQLPKDRFSAERLKGVDSTLKIQPAKLEDSAVYLCASSLLPGGQGHTGELFFGEGSRLTVL.

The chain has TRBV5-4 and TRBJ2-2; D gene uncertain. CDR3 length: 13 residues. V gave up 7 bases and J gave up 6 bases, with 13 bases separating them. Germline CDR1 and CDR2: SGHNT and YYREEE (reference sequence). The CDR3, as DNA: TGTGCCAGCGGTTTGGTCGTAGCCGGGGAGCTGTTTTTT. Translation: CASGLVVAGELFF.

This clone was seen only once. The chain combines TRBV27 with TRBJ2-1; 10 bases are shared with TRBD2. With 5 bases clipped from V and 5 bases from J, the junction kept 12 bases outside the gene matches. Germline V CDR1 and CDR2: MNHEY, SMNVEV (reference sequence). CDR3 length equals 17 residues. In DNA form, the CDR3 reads TGTGCCAGCAGTCCACCCCTTCTAGCGGGGGTCGACAATGAGCAGTTCTTC. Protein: CASSPPLLAGVDNEQFF.

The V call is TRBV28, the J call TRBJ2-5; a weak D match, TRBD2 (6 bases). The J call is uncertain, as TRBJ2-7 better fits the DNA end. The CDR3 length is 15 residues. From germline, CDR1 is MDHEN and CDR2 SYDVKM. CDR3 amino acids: CASRLPGSGSYEQYF. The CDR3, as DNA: TGTGCCAGCAGACTCCCTGGTAGCGGATCCTACGAGCAGTACTTC.

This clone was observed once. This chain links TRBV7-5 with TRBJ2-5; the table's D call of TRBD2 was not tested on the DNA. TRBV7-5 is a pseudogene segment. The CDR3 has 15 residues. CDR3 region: CARSLVKPIQETQYF. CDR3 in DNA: TGTGCCAGAAGCTTAGTCAAGCCGATCCAAGAGACCCAGTACTTC.

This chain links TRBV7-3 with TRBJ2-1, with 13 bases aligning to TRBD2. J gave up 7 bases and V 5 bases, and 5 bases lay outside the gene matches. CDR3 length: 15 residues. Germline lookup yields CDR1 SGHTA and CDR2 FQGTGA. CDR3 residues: CASSPGTSGANEQFF. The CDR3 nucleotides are TGTGCCAGCAGCCCCGGGACTAGCGGGGCGAATGAGCAGTTCTTC.

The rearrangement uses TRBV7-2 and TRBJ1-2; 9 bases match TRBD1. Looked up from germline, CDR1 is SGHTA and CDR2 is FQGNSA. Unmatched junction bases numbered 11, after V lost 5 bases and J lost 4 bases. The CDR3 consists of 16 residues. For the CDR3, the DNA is TGTGCCAGCAGCGCCACGGGACAGGGTGGTTCCTATGGCTACACCTTC. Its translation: CASSATGQGGSYGYTF. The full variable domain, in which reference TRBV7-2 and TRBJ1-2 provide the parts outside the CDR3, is GAGVSQSPSNKVTEKGKDVELRCDPISGHTALYWYRQSLGQGLEFLIYFQGNSAPDKSGLPSDRFSAERTGGSVSTLTIQRTQQEDSAVYLCASSATGQGGSYGYTFGSGTRLTVV.

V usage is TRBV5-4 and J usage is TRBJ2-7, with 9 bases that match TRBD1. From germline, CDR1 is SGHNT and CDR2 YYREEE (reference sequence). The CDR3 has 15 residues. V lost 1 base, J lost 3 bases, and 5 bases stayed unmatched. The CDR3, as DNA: TGTGCCAGCAGCTTGTCAAGGGACAGGGACTACGAGCAGTACTTC. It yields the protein CASSLSRDRDYEQYF.

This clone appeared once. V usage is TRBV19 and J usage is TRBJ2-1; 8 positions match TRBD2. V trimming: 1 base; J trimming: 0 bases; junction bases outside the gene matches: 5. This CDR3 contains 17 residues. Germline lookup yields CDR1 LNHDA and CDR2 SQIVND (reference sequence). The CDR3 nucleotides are TGTGCCAGTAGTATAGGGCTAGCGGGCCTCTCCTACAATGAGCAGTTCTTC. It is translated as CASSIGLAGLSYNEQFF.

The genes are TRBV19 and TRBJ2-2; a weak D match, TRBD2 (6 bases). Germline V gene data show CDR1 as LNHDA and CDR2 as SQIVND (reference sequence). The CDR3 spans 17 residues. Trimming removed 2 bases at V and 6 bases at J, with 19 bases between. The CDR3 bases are TGTGCCAGTAGTATATCGGGTGAGCTAGCGAGGGCCGGGGAGCTGTTTTTT. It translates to CASSISGELARAGELFF.